These 18 T cell receptor beta chains originate from one sample sequenced in a study of blood T cell repertoires in COVID-19. Sequencing was performed with immunoSEQ multiplex PCR; in TCRdb, only in-frame clones are kept and a portion is missing. The data hold 110,000 or so clones, with roughly 80% observed a single time. The specimen was peripheral blood. These receptor sequences come from a middle-aged man with acute or convalescent COVID-19.

The chain combines TRBV24-1 with TRBJ1-2; 10 bases match TRBD1. V lost 3 bases to trimming and J lost 3 bases; unmatched junction nucleotides: 3. The CDR3 is 15 amino acids. Per the germline V gene, CDR1 is KGHDR and CDR2 is SFDVKD. Written as DNA, the CDR3 is TGTGCCACCAGTGATCCCGGGACAGGGGACTATGGCTACACCTTC. This translates into CATSDPGTGDYGYTF.

This chain joins TRBV18 and TRBJ1-5, with D unresolved. Germline assignment: CDR1 KGHSH and CDR2 LQKENI. There are 16 residues in the CDR3. The V gene lost 3 bases and the J gene lost 4 bases, with 16 bases spanning the gap. The CDR3 here is CASSPLAGVWNQPQHF. In nucleotides, the CDR3 is TGTGCCAGCTCACCTTTGGCGGGAGTATGGAATCAGCCCCAGCATTTT.

For the CDR3, the DNA is TGTGCCAGCAGCCAAACTAGCGGGGCGGGCTCCTACAATGAGCAGTTCTTC. It yields the protein CASSQTSGAGSYNEQFF. The chain links TRBV6-4 to TRBJ2-1; 10 nucleotides align to TRBD2. CDR1 is MRHNA, CDR2 SNTAGT, per germline. The trim removed 6 bases at V and 0 bases at J, leaving 8 bases unmatched. This CDR3 region has 17 residues.

This clone occurred a few times. The CDR3 region has the DNA TGTGCCAGCAGCTTAGGGAGGGAGCAGCCCCAGCATTTT. It codes for CASSLGREQPQHF. The genes are TRBV7-9 and TRBJ1-5; D is unresolved. Germline V gene lookup returns CDR1 SEHNR and CDR2 FQNEAQ (reference sequence). The V end lost 1 base, the J end lost 7 bases, and 8 bases lay between the germline ends. The CDR3 runs 13 residues.

The CDR3 loop reads CASSYVVSPDTQYF. In nucleotides, the CDR3 is TGTGCCAGCAGTTACGTCGTTTCCCCAGATACGCAGTATTTT. The chain carries TRBV6-5 and TRBJ2-3; no clear D gene. Between the trimmed V and J ends, which lost 2 bases and 4 bases, there was a span of 10 bases. Germline V gene data show CDR1 as MNHEY and CDR2 as SVGAGI. The length of the CDR3 is 14 residues.

The rearrangement links TRBV18 to TRBJ2-7; D may be TRBD1 (6 bases). Germline-derived CDR1 and CDR2 are KGHSH and LQKENI. This CDR3 contains 15 residues. V lost 1 base to trimming and J lost 0 bases, with 10 bases between them. CDR3 residues: CASSPLGQPSYEQYF. In DNA form, the CDR3 reads TGTGCCAGCTCACCACTCGGACAGCCCTCCTACGAGCAGTACTTC.

The V call is TRBV10-3, the J call TRBJ1-2; TRBD1 is a possible D gene (6 bases). The V gene lost 6 bases and the J gene lost 8 bases, with 22 bases spanning the gap. CDR1 and CDR2 (germline): ENHRY, SYGVKD. This CDR3 has 15 residues. The CDR3 protein is CAIRAEDSELLGYTF. In nucleotides, the CDR3 is TGTGCCATCAGGGCAGAGGACAGCGAACTTCTGGGCTACACCTTC.

The chain couples TRBV28 to TRBJ1-2, with TRBD1 matching over 10 bases. Trimming cost V 5 bases and J 8 bases; bases outside gene matches: 11. The CDR3 is 15 residues long. Germline assignment: CDR1 MDHEN and CDR2 SYDVKM. CDR3 coding DNA: TGTGCCAGCAGTCCAACGACAGGGGGCAAAAGGGGCTACACCTTC. This translates into CASSPTTGGKRGYTF.

The chain is built from TRBV7-3 and TRBJ2-3; 8 bases fit TRBD2. In germline, CDR1 is SGHTA, CDR2 FQGTGA. The V gene end was trimmed by 2 bases and the J gene end by 5 bases; junction bases not matched to a gene: 18. This CDR3 has 19 residues. In DNA, the CDR3 is TGTGCCAGCAGCTTATCCGCCCCCGGGAGCGGGGGCCCGGGAGATACGCAGTATTTT. Its protein is CASSLSAPGSGGPGDTQYF.

This clone was counted a few times. This chain connects TRBV6-5 to TRBJ2-1, with D maybe TRBD2 (6 bases). The germline CDR1 and CDR2 sequences are MNHEY and SVGAGI. V was trimmed by 6 bases and J by 1 base, leaving 13 bases between them. The CDR3 covers 15 residues. CDR3 protein: CASRRELNSYNEQFF. In nucleotides, the CDR3 is TGTGCCAGCAGACGGGAGCTCAATTCCTACAATGAGCAGTTCTTC.

The chain joins TRBV6-5 to TRBJ1-1; 8 bases fit TRBD1. The V and J ends lost 8 bases and 1 base, in that order; junction bases with no gene match: 3. The CDR3 is 13 amino acids. Germline values: CDR1 MNHEY, CDR2 SVGAGI. The CDR3 spells CASQGQANTEAFF. The CDR3 DNA follows: TGTGCCAGCCAGGGACAGGCGAACACTGAAGCTTTCTTT.

The chain combines TRBV7-9 with TRBJ2-7; perhaps TRBD2 as D (5 bases). Germline V CDR1 and CDR2: SEHNR, FQNEAQ (reference sequence). The CDR3 runs 16 residues. The V gene lost 1 base and the J gene lost 0 bases, with 13 bases spanning the gap. The CDR3 here is CASSLGQRESSYEQYV. CDR3 nucleotides: TGTGCCAGCAGCTTAGGCCAGAGGGAAAGCTCCTACGAGCAGTACGTC.

V and J are TRBV27 and TRBJ2-7; tentatively, D is TRBD1 (5 bases). Germline V lookup: CDR1 MNHEY, CDR2 SMNVEV (reference sequence). The length of the CDR3 is 16 residues. V shed 0 bases and J shed 3 bases, with 15 bases lying between them. Here the CDR3 DNA reads TGTGCCAGCAGTTTATCGGTAGGGGCTTTAGTCTACGAGCAGTACGTC. Protein product: CASSLSVGALVYEQYV.

V gene TRBV5-5 combines with J gene TRBJ1-2; D is uncertain. V shed 4 bases and J shed 2 bases, with 12 bases lying between them. This CDR3 spans 14 amino acids. Germline CDR1 and CDR2: SGHKS and YYEKEE (reference sequence). The CDR3 reads CASSVDGGNYGYTF. CDR3 bases: TGTGCCAGCAGCGTGGACGGAGGGAACTATGGCTACACCTTC.

There are a few counts of this clone. Written as DNA, the CDR3 is TGCAGTGCTAGTTGGCAGGAGAACACCGGGGAGCTGTTTTTT. Its protein product is CSASWQENTGELFF. The chain recombines TRBV20-1 with TRBJ2-2; no clear D. V gave up 3 bases and J gave up 1 base, with 9 bases separating them. Germline values: CDR1 DFQATT, CDR2 SNEGSKA (reference sequence). The CDR3 sequence is 14 residues long.

V and J are TRBV11-2 and TRBJ1-4, with 7 bases that match TRBD1. The CDR3 has 15 residues. Trimming removed 0 bases from V and 5 bases from J; junction bases left unmatched: 3. Germline V gene data show CDR1 as SGHAT and CDR2 as FQNNGV. As DNA, the CDR3 is TGTGCCAGCAGCTTAGACGACAGGGACAATGAAAAACTGTTTTTT. Translating gives CASSLDDRDNEKLFF.

This chain links TRBV19 with TRBJ1-3; D is unresolved. Germline CDR1 LNHDA, CDR2 SQIVND (reference sequence). V lost 3 bases and J lost 0, with 9 bases in between. This CDR3 contains 15 residues. This CDR3 reads CASSIETSSGNTIYF. The CDR3 bases are TGTGCCAGTAGTATTGAGACAAGCTCTGGAAACACCATATATTTT.

The gene calls are TRBV12-3 or TRBV12-4 and TRBJ1-1; TRBD1 agrees at 7 bases. The CDR3 has 13 residues. V was pared by 3 bases and J by 3 bases, with 1 base of the junction left unmatched. CDR3 protein: CASSFQGDTEAFF. The CDR3 coding sequence is TGTGCCAGCAGTTTTCAGGGGGACACTGAAGCTTTCTTT.